This T cell receptor beta chain was sequenced during a study of technical replicates of blood from a handful of donors. This clone was recorded a few times. The V segment lost 4 bases and the J segment 6 bases; nucleotides outside the gene matches: 9. This CDR3 is built from 15 residues. Germline CDR1 and CDR2: MGHRA and YSYEKL. Libraries were prepared by immunoSEQ multiplex PCR; TCRdb keeps only in-frame clonotypes and omits some of them. The profile shows 75,000 to 95,000 clones, about 90% of them singletons. This TCR was recovered from a human donor in good health. This sequence joins TRBV4-1 and TRBJ1-5; TRBD1 matches at 7 bases. Sequencing input: T cells isolated from PBMCs. This CDR3 reads CASSLKQGEGQPQHF. The CDR3 DNA reads as TGCGCCAGCAGCCTCAAGCAGGGGGAAGGTCAGCCCCAGCATTTT.